Below, 23 T cell receptor beta chains from the same sample are listed, as sequenced in a study of cytomegalovirus exposure and HLA in healthy donors. The PCR made use of 60 Vbeta and 13 Jbeta primers. Some clones are missing from TCRdb's copy, which holds only in-frame ones; the method was immunoSEQ multiplex PCR. Here the sample spans some 89,000 clones, around 85% being singletons. Sequenced material: PBMCs. Source of these receptors: a middle-aged man in good health and CMV-seropositive.

The rearrangement links TRBV6-5 to TRBJ2-7; 12 bases line up with TRBD1. This CDR3 contains 14 residues. From germline, CDR1 is MNHEY and CDR2 SVGAGI. With V trimmed by 6 bases and J by 4 bases, 4 bases remained unmatched. CDR3 protein: CASSGTGGFYEQYF. The CDR3 bases are TGTGCCAGCAGCGGGACAGGGGGCTTTTACGAGCAGTACTTC.

The rearrangement uses TRBV10-3 and TRBJ2-7; 10 positions match TRBD2. The CDR3 loop spans 16 amino acids. The germline V gene has CDR1 ENHRY and CDR2 SYGVKD. V dropped 4 bases and J dropped 7; count of bases not matched to a gene: 13. CDR3 amino acids: CAISAYSGGSPREQYF. The CDR3 nucleotides are TGTGCCATCAGTGCTTATAGCGGGGGGTCCCCTCGGGAGCAGTACTTC.

This chain links TRBV5-1 with TRBJ2-5, with D possibly being TRBD1 (6 bases). The germline CDR1 and CDR2 sequences are SGHRS and YFSETQ. The length of the CDR3 is 15 residues. Between the trimmed V and J ends, which lost 0 bases and 5 bases, there was a span of 14 bases. The CDR3 DNA is TGCGCCAGCAGCTTGGCCGCCAGGGGTGGGGAGACCCAGTACTTC. Protein product: CASSLAARGGETQYF.

This clone was seen just once. The chain joins TRBV9 to TRBJ2-1; 9 bases line up with TRBD1. The germline V gene encodes CDR1 SGDLS and CDR2 YYNGEE. V was clipped by 0 bases and J by 8 bases; unmatched bases: 9. This CDR3 region has 16 residues. The CDR3 sequence is CASSVAPGTGWDEQFF. CDR3 nucleotide sequence: TGTGCCAGCAGCGTAGCTCCCGGGACAGGGTGGGATGAGCAGTTCTTC.

This clone was observed a handful of times. The V call is TRBV30, the J call TRBJ2-7, with TRBD2 matching 9 bases. This CDR3 comprises 14 residues. Germline loops: CDR1 GTSNPN, CDR2 SVGIG (reference sequence). Germline trimming cut 2 bases from V and 4 bases from J; bases unmatched to any gene: 6. DNA of the CDR3: TGTGCCTGGAGTCTTAGCGGGGGAGATTACGAGCAGTACTTC. Protein: CAWSLSGGDYEQYF.

J is TRBJ1-4 and V is TRBV19; possibly TRBD1 for D (6 bases). Germline CDR1 is LNHDA and CDR2 is SQIVND (reference sequence). This CDR3 has 19 amino acids. Between the trimmed V and J ends, which lost 3 bases and 3 bases, there was a span of 23 bases. The CDR3 spells CASSIPRPDAWGPNEKLFF. CDR3 nucleotide sequence: TGTGCCAGTAGTATCCCTCGTCCGGACGCCTGGGGGCCTAATGAAAAACTGTTTTTT.

The chain couples TRBV7-9 to TRBJ2-5; D is ambiguous. The end of the DNA aligns better with TRBJ2-7, so the J call may be wrong. Germline V lookup: CDR1 SEHNR, CDR2 FQNEAQ (reference sequence). The CDR3 is made up of 11 amino acids. The CDR3 region is CASSFSYEQYF. The DNA for the CDR3 is TGTGCCAGCAGCTTCTCCTACGAGCAGTACTTC.

The J gene is TRBJ2-7, the V gene TRBV5-1; possible D gene TRBD2, 6 bases. V lost 3 bases to trimming and J lost 7 bases, with 8 bases between them. CDR3 length equals 11 residues. CDR1 and CDR2 from the germline V gene are SGHRS and YFSETQ. The CDR3 is CASSWGVEQYF. The CDR3, as DNA: TGCGCCAGCAGCTGGGGGGTTGAGCAGTACTTC. Looking up the rest from reference TRBV5-1 and TRBJ2-7 gives the full variable domain: KAGVTQTPRYLIKTRGQQVTLSCSPISGHRSVSWYQQTPGQGLQFLFEYFSETQRNKGNFPGRFSGRQFSNSRSEMNVSTLELGDSALYLCASSWGVEQYFGPGTRLTVT.

V and J are TRBV9 and TRBJ2-3; D perhaps matches TRBD1 (6 bases). The CDR3 spans 14 residues. Per germline, CDR1 SGDLS and CDR2 YYNGEE. V was cut by 4 bases and J by 7 bases, with 16 bases left in between. The CDR3 DNA follows: TGTGCCAGCAGCTCCCGGGCCCAGGGGAATACGCAGTATTTT. Amino acid sequence: CASSSRAQGNTQYF. The full variable domain, its missing parts supplied by reference TRBV9 and TRBJ2-3, is DSGVTQTPKHLITATGQRVTLRCSPRSGDLSVYWYQQSLDQGLQFLIQYYNGEERAKGNILERFSAQQFPDLHSELNLSSLELGDSALYFCASSSRAQGNTQYFGPGTRLTVL.

This chain connects TRBV10-2 to TRBJ2-1, with 9 bases that match TRBD2. Germline CDR1 and CDR2: WSHSY and SAAADI. V dropped 3 bases and J dropped 15; count of bases not matched to a gene: 6. The CDR3 extends over 12 amino acids. As DNA, the CDR3 is TGCGCCAGCAGTGAATTTAGCGGGGGCGGGTTCTTC. As protein: CASSEFSGGGFF.

This chain joins TRBV2 and TRBJ2-3; 12 positions match TRBD2. This CDR3 contains 15 residues. J gave up 3 bases and V 6 bases, and 4 bases lay outside the gene matches. Germline CDR1 reads SNHLY; CDR2 reads FYNNEI. CDR3 DNA: TGTGCCAGCAGAGCCGGGACTAGCGGGACAGATACGCAGTATTTT. Protein product: CASRAGTSGTDTQYF.

The chain employs TRBV7-9 and TRBJ1-3; maybe TRBD1 (5 bases). V lost 5 bases, J lost 0 bases, and 11 bases lay in between. This CDR3 region has 15 residues. Per germline, CDR1 SEHNR and CDR2 FQNEAQ (reference sequence). CDR3 coding DNA: TGTGCCAGCAGCGCCGACAGAGACTCTGGAAACACCATATATTTT. Translation gives CASSADRDSGNTIYF. The complete variable domain, with remaining parts taken from reference TRBV7-9 and TRBJ1-3, reads DTGVSQNPRHKITKRGQNVTFRCDPISEHNRLYWYRQTLGQGPEFLTYFQNEAQLEKSRLLSDRFSAERPKGSFSTLEIQRTEQGDSAMYLCASSADRDSGNTIYFGEGSWLTVV.

CDR3 nucleotide sequence: TGTGCCAGCAGCTTAAGTGGGCCAAGCACTGAAGCTTTCTTT. Protein product: CASSLSGPSTEAFF. The genes are TRBV7-3 and TRBJ1-1; D is undetermined. The germline V and J ends were trimmed by 1 base and 4 bases, with 10 bases remaining between them. The CDR3 runs to 14 residues. Germline CDR1 and CDR2: SGHTA and FQGTGA. Looking up the rest from reference TRBV7-3 and TRBJ1-1 gives the full variable domain: GAGVSQTPSNKVTEKGKYVELRCDPISGHTALYWYRQSLGQGPEFLIYFQGTGAADDSGLPNDRFFAVRPEGSVSTLKIQRTERGDSAVYLCASSLSGPSTEAFFGQGTRLTVV.

V is TRBV6-1 and J is TRBJ1-5; unclear D gene. This CDR3 contains 18 residues. Germline V CDR1 and CDR2: MNHNS, SASEGT. V was clipped by 0 bases and J by 1 base, with 16 bases between them. The CDR3 spells CASSEALPSAGSNQPQHF. CDR3 bases: TGTGCCAGCAGTGAAGCTCTCCCCTCGGCGGGAAGCAATCAGCCCCAGCATTTT.

The CDR3 DNA sequence: TGTGCCAGCAGCTTAGGGGGGACCGGAGCGGGAGGTGAGACCCAGTACTTC. Protein product: CASSLGGTGAGGETQYF. V gene TRBV7-2 combines with J gene TRBJ2-5, with 9 positions matching TRBD2. CDR3 length: 17 residues. Trimming cost V 1 base and J 5 bases; bases outside gene matches: 11. Germline V lookup: CDR1 SGHTA, CDR2 FQGNSA.

The chain couples TRBV18 to TRBJ1-3, with D hard to call. This CDR3 is built from 17 residues. The germline V and J ends were trimmed by 5 bases and 0 bases, with 17 bases remaining between them. Germline CDR1 is KGHSH and CDR2 is LQKENI. The CDR3 DNA is TGTGCCAGCTCAGATTCGCCTGCAGGAAGCTCTGGAAACACCATATATTTT. It specifies CASSDSPAGSSGNTIYF.

The chain employs TRBV7-8 and TRBJ2-2; 8 positions agree with TRBD1. Germline CDR1 reads SGHVS; CDR2 reads FQNEAQ. The CDR3 consists of 16 residues. Trimming at V came to 5 bases and at J to 1 base, leaving 6 bases not matched to a gene. The CDR3 is CASSRQGQMNTGELFF. The CDR3 DNA sequence: TGTGCCAGCAGCCGACAGGGGCAAATGAACACCGGGGAGCTGTTTTTT.

V and J are TRBV13 and TRBJ1-4; 7 nucleotides agree with TRBD1. Germline values: CDR1 PRHDT, CDR2 FYEKMQ (reference sequence). The J segment lost 8 bases and the V segment lost 4 bases, leaving 10 bases of the junction unmatched. The CDR3 is 15 amino acids. The CDR3 nucleotides read TGTGCCAGCAGCTCCCAGGGACAGTACTACGAAAAACTGTTTTTT. Protein: CASSSQGQYYEKLFF.

The V gene is TRBV5-6, the J gene TRBJ2-3, with 15 bases fitting TRBD2. The V segment lost 4 bases and the J segment 7 bases; nucleotides outside the gene matches: 7. The CDR3 is 16 amino acids. From germline, CDR1 is SGHDT and CDR2 YYEEEE. This CDR3 is CASSAGLAGGGNTQYF. The CDR3, as DNA: TGTGCCAGCAGCGCGGGACTAGCGGGAGGTGGGAATACGCAGTATTTT.

As DNA, the CDR3 is TGTGCCAGCCGGGACAGTCGGTTGCGCACTGAAGCTTTCTTT. Encoded protein: CASRDSRLRTEAFF. This chain joins TRBV2 and TRBJ1-1; 7 bases agree with TRBD1. CDR3 length: 14 amino acids. Germline V gives CDR1 SNHLY, CDR2 FYNNEI. Germline trimming cut 8 bases from V and 4 bases from J; bases unmatched to any gene: 10.

The chain joins TRBV6-1 to TRBJ2-7, with 8 nucleotides matching TRBD1. J gave up 1 base and V 0 bases, and 2 bases lay outside the gene matches. Germline V CDR1 and CDR2: MNHNS, SASEGT. The CDR3 totals 15 residues. The CDR3 DNA reads as TGTGCCAGCAGTGAAGCCGGGACAGGTTCCTACGAGCAGTACTTC. Translated: CASSEAGTGSYEQYF.

Comments on this clone: The junction departs from the called germline gene at one end, perhaps through a read error. V gene TRBV7-7 combines with J gene TRBJ2-7; D may be TRBD2 (6 bases). CDR3 length: 13 amino acids. Germline V gene data show CDR1 as SSHAT and CDR2 as FNYEAQ (reference sequence). The CDR3 DNA is TGTGCTAGCAGCATGGGGCGGGAATACGAGCAGTACTTC. Its translation is CASSMGREYEQYF.

The count of this clone is one. The chain has TRBV11-1 and TRBJ2-7; D is perhaps TRBD2 (6 bases). The V gene lost 6 bases and the J gene lost 0 bases, with 12 bases spanning the gap. The CDR3 length is 14 residues. The V gene's germline CDR1 is SGHAT and CDR2 FQDESV (reference sequence). CDR3 region: CASSSGSSSYEQYF. The CDR3 bases are TGTGCCAGCAGTTCCGGGAGTTCCTCCTACGAGCAGTACTTC.